The 9 T cell receptor beta chains below were found in one sample sequenced in a study of cytomegalovirus exposure and HLA in healthy donors. The PCR made use of 60 Vbeta and 13 Jbeta primers. TCRdb's copy holds only in-frame clones and misses some; the assay was immunoSEQ multiplex PCR. The sample records around 250,000 clones, over 70% being singletons. The sequenced sample was PBMCs. The receptors were sampled from a woman aged 60 to 75 in good health and CMV-seropositive.

The chain is built from TRBV18 and TRBJ1-4, with D unclear. V dropped 3 bases and J dropped 8 bases, with 22 bases sitting between them. Germline lookup yields CDR1 KGHSH and CDR2 LQKENI. This CDR3 is built from 17 residues. DNA for the CDR3: TGTGCCAGCTCACCGTCCCTTCGATGGAGGACCGAGGAAAAACTGTTTTTT. Translated: CASSPSLRWRTEEKLFF.

The chain has TRBV9 and TRBJ2-1; D is perhaps TRBD2 (5 bases). The CDR3 extends over 16 amino acids. Germline CDR1 is SGDLS and CDR2 is YYNGEE. Trimming removed 4 bases at V and 5 bases at J, with 19 bases between. The CDR3 DNA reads as TGTGCCAGCAGCTTACGGGATTCCTACACCCACAATGAGCAGTTCTTC. Translation: CASSLRDSYTHNEQFF.

The gene calls are TRBV21-1 and TRBJ2-7; whether TRBD1, the table's D call, matches the DNA was not checked. TRBV21-1 is a pseudogene segment. The CDR3 spans 16 residues. CDR3 protein: CASSKAAGSSTYEQYF. The CDR3 bases are TGTGCCAGCAGCAAAGCGGCAGGGTCCTCGACCTACGAGCAGTACTTC.

The chain links TRBV5-1 to TRBJ2-7; 8 positions agree with TRBD2. V gave up 4 bases and J gave up 3 bases; unmatched junction bases: 9. Per the germline V gene, CDR1 is SGHRS and CDR2 is YFSETQ. The length of the CDR3 is 15 residues. CDR3 amino acids: CASSPASSGFYEQYF. The DNA for the CDR3 is TGCGCCAGCAGCCCCGCTTCTAGCGGGTTCTACGAGCAGTACTTC.

The gene calls are TRBV5-1 and TRBJ2-1; 7 bases align to TRBD2. The CDR3 loop spans 17 amino acids. V lost 4 bases and J lost 7; bases outside the gene matches: 17. Germline V lookup: CDR1 SGHRS, CDR2 YFSETQ. The CDR3 loop is CASSLLRAGIGENEQFF. CDR3 DNA: TGCGCCAGCAGCCTCTTAAGAGCGGGAATAGGGGAGAATGAGCAGTTCTTC.

This chain joins TRBV5-4 and TRBJ2-7; 7 bases align to TRBD1. With V trimmed by 1 base and J by 0 bases, 10 bases remained unmatched. Germline values: CDR1 SGHNT, CDR2 YYREEE (reference sequence). CDR3 length equals 17 residues. The CDR3 region is CASSLYKGALSSYEQYF. The CDR3 DNA reads as TGTGCCAGCAGCTTGTACAAGGGGGCCTTAAGCTCCTACGAGCAGTACTTC.

This chain links TRBV2 with TRBJ1-3; the D gene is possibly TRBD1 (6 bases). CDR1 SNHLY and CDR2 FYNNEI come from the germline V gene. CDR3 length: 12 amino acids. Trimming took 6 bases from V and 5 from J, leaving 8 bases between them. The CDR3 nucleotides read TGTGCCAGCAGAGGGGGACGAAACACCATATATTTT. This sequence encodes CASRGGRNTIYF.

Details on this clone: No conserved phenylalanine or tryptophan is present at the end of the CDR3, so a read error is the likely explanation. The gene calls are TRBV5-4 and TRBJ2-7, with a tentative D call TRBD2 (6 bases). This CDR3 contains 12 residues. Germline CDR1 reads SGHNT; CDR2 reads YYREEE (reference sequence). Trimming took off 1 base at V and 5 bases at J, with 7 bases between the two ends. CDR3 coding DNA: TGTGCCAGCAGCTTGTGGGAGGACGAGCAGTACCTC. This encodes CASSLWEDEQYL.

The chain is built from TRBV5-1 and TRBJ2-2; TRBD2 might be the D (6 bases). In germline, CDR1 is SGHRS, CDR2 YFSETQ. V gave up 0 bases and J gave up 5 bases, with 8 bases separating them. The CDR3 is made up of 14 amino acids. In DNA, the CDR3 is TGCGCCAGCAGCTTGGCGGGAGCTACCGGGGAGCTGTTTTTT. This sequence encodes CASSLAGATGELFF.